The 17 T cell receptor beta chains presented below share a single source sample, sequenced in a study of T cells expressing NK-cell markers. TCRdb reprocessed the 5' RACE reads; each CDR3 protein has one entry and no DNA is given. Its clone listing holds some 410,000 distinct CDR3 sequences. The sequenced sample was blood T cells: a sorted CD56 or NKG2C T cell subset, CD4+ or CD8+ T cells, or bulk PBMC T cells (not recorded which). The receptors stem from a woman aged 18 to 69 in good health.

CDR3 loop: CASSLEGLATGELFF. The chain couples TRBV7-7 to TRBJ2-2; the D call of TRBD2 rests on TCRdb alone, since no DNA is present to check it. Germline loops: CDR1 SSHAT, CDR2 FNYEAQ (reference sequence). This CDR3 spans 15 amino acids.

The CDR3 loop reads CATRTAPNTEAFF. The gene calls are TRBV10-3 and TRBJ1-1. The CDR3 is 13 amino acids. Germline V lookup: CDR1 ENHRY, CDR2 SYGVKD.

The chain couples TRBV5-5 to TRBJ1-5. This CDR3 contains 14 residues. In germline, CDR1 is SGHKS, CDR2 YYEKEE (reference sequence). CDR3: CASSLVTAFGPQHF.

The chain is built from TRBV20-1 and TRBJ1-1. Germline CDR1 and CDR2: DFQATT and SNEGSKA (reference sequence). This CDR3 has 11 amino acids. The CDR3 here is CSAKGNTEAFF.

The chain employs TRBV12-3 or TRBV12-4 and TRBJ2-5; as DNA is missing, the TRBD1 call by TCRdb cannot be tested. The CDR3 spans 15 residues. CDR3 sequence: CASSSTVPPQETQYF.

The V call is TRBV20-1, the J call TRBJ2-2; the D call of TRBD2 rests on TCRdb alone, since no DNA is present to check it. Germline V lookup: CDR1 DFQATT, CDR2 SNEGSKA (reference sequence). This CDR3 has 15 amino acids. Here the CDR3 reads CSARGGIKSTGELFF.

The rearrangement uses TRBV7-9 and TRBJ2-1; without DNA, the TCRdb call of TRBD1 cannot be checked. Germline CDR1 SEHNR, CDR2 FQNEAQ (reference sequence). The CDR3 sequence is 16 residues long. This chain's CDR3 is CASSFRDTESYNEQFF.

The CDR3 region is CASSSGRWNTEAFF. The rearrangement uses TRBV7-2 and TRBJ1-1; TCRdb indicates TRBD1, and absent DNA this call remains unverified. The germline V gene encodes CDR1 SGHTA and CDR2 FQGNSA. CDR3 length equals 14 residues.

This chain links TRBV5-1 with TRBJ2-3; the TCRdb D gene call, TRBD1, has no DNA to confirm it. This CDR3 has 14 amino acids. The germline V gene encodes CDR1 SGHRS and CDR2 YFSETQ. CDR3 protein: CASSLSGQTDTQYF.

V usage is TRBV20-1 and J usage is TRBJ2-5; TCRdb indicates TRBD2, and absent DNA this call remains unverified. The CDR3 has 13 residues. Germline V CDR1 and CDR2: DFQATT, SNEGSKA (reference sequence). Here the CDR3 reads CSAIAGGRETQYF.

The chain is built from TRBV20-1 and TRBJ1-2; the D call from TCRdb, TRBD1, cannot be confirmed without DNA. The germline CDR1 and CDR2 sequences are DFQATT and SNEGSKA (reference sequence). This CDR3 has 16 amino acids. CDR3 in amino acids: CSARTTGGPDNYGYTF.

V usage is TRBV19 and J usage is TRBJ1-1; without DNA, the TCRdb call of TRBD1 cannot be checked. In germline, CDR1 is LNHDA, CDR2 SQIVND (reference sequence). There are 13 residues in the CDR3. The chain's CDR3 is CASGQATNTEAFF. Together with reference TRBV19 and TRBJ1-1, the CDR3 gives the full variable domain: DGGITQSPKYLFRKEGQNVTLSCEQNLNHDAMYWYRQDPGQGLRLIYYSQIVNDFQKGDIAEGYSVSREKKESFPLTVTSAQKNPTAFYLCASGQATNTEAFFGQGTRLTVV.

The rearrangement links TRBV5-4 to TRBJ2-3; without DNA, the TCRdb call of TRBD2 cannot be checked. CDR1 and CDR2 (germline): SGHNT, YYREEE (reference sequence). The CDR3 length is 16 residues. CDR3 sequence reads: CASAKWGSGSTDTQYF.

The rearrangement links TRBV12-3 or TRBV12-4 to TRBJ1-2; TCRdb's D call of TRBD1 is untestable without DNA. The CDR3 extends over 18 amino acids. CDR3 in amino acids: CASSFTVSTWTESYGYTF.

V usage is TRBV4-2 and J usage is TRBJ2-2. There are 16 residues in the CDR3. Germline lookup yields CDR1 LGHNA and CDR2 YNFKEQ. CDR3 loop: CASSQDSTKIPGELFF.

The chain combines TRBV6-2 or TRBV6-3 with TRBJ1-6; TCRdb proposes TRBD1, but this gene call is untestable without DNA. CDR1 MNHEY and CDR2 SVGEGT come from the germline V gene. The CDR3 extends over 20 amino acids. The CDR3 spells CASSYRIREGASSYNSPLHF.

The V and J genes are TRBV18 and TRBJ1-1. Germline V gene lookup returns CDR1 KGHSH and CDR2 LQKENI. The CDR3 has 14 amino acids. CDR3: CASSSLREDTEAFF.